The rows below give T cell receptor beta chains drawn from one sample of a study of control samples from healthy donors and cancer patients. The table came from immunoSEQ multiplex PCR; TCRdb's copy has only in-frame clones and leaves some out. Here the sample table reports around 190,000 clones. The sample comprised blood. These receptors all stem from a woman aged 25 to 39 in good health. The CDR3 runs from the conserved cysteine through the conserved F or W. Fields, in order: J gene, V gene, D gene, CDR3 protein, CDR3 DNA. D genes are given only for firm matches.

TRBJ2-3 | TRBV19 | - | CASSITHRYGADTQYF | TGTGCCAGTAGTATAACCCACAGGTACGGCGCAGATACGCAGTATTTT
TRBJ2-7 | TRBV5-1 | TRBD1 | CASSLEFTGASYEQYF | TGCGCCAGCAGCTTGGAGTTCACAGGGGCCTCCTACGAGCAGTACTTC
TRBJ1-1 | TRBV6-6 | - | CASSYLVGGRPEAFF | TGTGCCAGCAGTTACCTAGTCGGGGGGCGACCTGAAGCTTTCTTT
TRBJ1-5 | TRBV7-9 | - | CASSLDSSNQPQHF | TGTGCCAGCAGCTTGGACAGTAGCAATCAGCCCCAGCATTTT
TRBJ1-1 | TRBV19 | - | CASSSTEAFF | TGTGCCAGTAGTTCGACTGAAGCTTTCTTT
TRBJ1-1 | TRBV11-3 | - | CASSLGSGGAFF | TGTGCCAGCAGCTTAGGTTCCGGGGGAGCTTTCTTT
TRBJ1-5 | TRBV7-2 | TRBD1 | CASSSQGASINQPQHF | TGTGCCAGCAGCTCACAGGGGGCAAGTATCAATCAGCCCCAGCATTTT
TRBJ2-1 | TRBV4-1 | TRBD2 | CASSQDSGYNEQFF | TGCGCCAGCAGCCAAGATAGCGGGTACAATGAGCAGTTCTTC
TRBJ1-1 | TRBV18 | - | CASSPDSRTEAFF | TGTGCCAGCTCACCAGACAGCCGGACTGAAGCTTTCTTT
TRBJ1-2 | TRBV28 | TRBD1 | CASSPGDRGANYGYTF | TGTGCCAGCAGTCCAGGGGACAGGGGAGCTAACTATGGCTACACCTTC
TRBJ1-2 | TRBV7-9 | TRBD1 | CASSFTGTGAGYGYTF | TGTGCCAGCAGCTTTACCGGGACAGGGGCGGGCTATGGCTACACCTTC
TRBJ2-2 | TRBV7-9 | - | CASSLGAGELFF | TGTGCCAGCAGCTTAGGCGCCGGGGAGCTGTTTTTT
TRBJ1-3 | TRBV27 | - | CASSPWGGDMSSGNTIYF | TGTGCCAGCAGTCCTTGGGGGGGGGATATGAGCTCTGGAAACACCATATATTTT
TRBJ2-7 | TRBV28 | - | CASSLSGTVLYEQYF | TGTGCCAGCAGTTTATCCGGGACGGTTCTGTACGAGCAGTACTTC
TRBJ2-3 | TRBV19 | TRBD1 | CATYPGTGVTDTQYF | TGTGCCACCTACCCCGGGACAGGAGTCACAGATACGCAGTATTTT
TRBJ2-5 | TRBV5-1 | - | CASSLAYREETQYF | TGCGCCAGCAGCTTGGCATATAGGGAGGAGACCCAGTACTTC
TRBJ1-4 | TRBV5-1 | - | CASSQDGGGEKLFF | TGCGCCAGCAGCCAAGACGGTGGGGGCGAAAAACTGTTTTTT
TRBJ2-1 | TRBV18 | - | CASSPRPLSSNEQFF | TGTGCCAGCTCACCCCGTCCACTTTCCTCCAATGAGCAGTTCTTC
TRBJ2-5 | TRBV15 | TRBD1 | CATSRDPGQEETQYF | TGTGCCACCAGCAGAGACCCCGGACAGGAAGAGACCCAGTACTTC
TRBJ1-6 | TRBV18 | - | CASSLYAGTENSPLHF | TGTGCCAGCTCACTTTACGCCGGGACGGAAAATTCACCCCTCCACTTT
TRBJ2-4 | TRBV29-1 | - | CSVEEGLQPIQYF | TGCAGCGTTGAAGAGGGTCTTCAGCCTATTCAGTACTTC
TRBJ1-4 | TRBV20-1 | - | CSASFPGLRITNEKLFF | TGCAGTGCTAGTTTCCCGGGGCTCCGAATAACTAATGAAAAACTGTTTTTT
TRBJ2-3 | TRBV3-1/TRBV3-2 | TRBD2 | CASSREAGGGTDTQYF | TGTGCCAGCAGCCGAGAAGCGGGGGGTGGCACAGATACGCAGTATTTT
TRBJ1-6 | TRBV28 | - | CASRNNRGNSPLHF | TGTGCCAGCAGAAACAACCGGGGAAATTCACCCCTCCACTTT
TRBJ1-1 | TRBV28 | - | CASSLGQGRYTEAFF | TGTGCCAGCAGTTTAGGGCAGGGGCGGTACACTGAAGCTTTCTTT
TRBJ1-6 | TRBV4-1 | TRBD1 | CASSQTGGSYNSPLHF | TGCGCCAGCAGCCAAACAGGGGGCTCCTATAATTCACCCCTCCACTTT
TRBJ1-1 | TRBV7-3 | - | CASSLRTAGTGAFF | TGTGCCAGCAGCTTACGGACCGCCGGGACGGGAGCTTTCTTT
TRBJ2-5 | TRBV9 | TRBD1 | CASSARDSLWETQYF | TGTGCCAGCAGCGCCAGGGACAGTTTGTGGGAGACCCAGTACTTC
TRBJ2-2 | TRBV7-9 | - | CASSLGRPNTGELFF | TGTGCCAGCAGCTTAGGCAGGCCAAACACCGGGGAGCTGTTTTTT
TRBJ1-2 | TRBV10-2 | - | CASSEGGYGYTF | TGCGCCAGCAGTGAGGGGGGCTATGGCTACACCTTC
TRBJ2-7 | TRBV10-1 | - | CASSWTRPYEQYF | TGCGCCAGCAGTTGGACAAGGCCCTACGAGCAGTACTTC
TRBJ1-5 | TRBV7-6 | - | CASSPTANSNQPQHF | TGTGCCAGCAGCCCGACAGCAAATAGCAATCAGCCCCAGCATTTT
TRBJ1-1 | TRBV7-2 | - | CASSLGGSNTEAFF | TGTGCCAGCAGTTTGGGGGGCAGTAACACTGAAGCTTTCTTT
TRBJ1-1 | TRBV19 | TRBD1 | CATFDREVMNTEAFF | TGTGCCACCTTCGACAGGGAGGTGATGAACACTGAAGCTTTCTTT
TRBJ1-3 | TRBV7-8 | - | CASTLVDGATNTIYF | TGTGCCAGCACCCTGGTAGACGGGGCCACAAACACCATATATTTT
TRBJ1-2 | TRBV10-1 | - | CASGPSGAGYTF | TGCGCCAGCGGACCGTCTGGAGCCGGCTACACCTTC
TRBJ1-4 | TRBV28 | - | CASRAGTYLLEKLFF | TGTGCCAGCAGAGCCGGGACATATCTCCTCGAAAAACTGTTTTTT
TRBJ2-7 | TRBV13 | - | CASSPRRGFSYEQYF | TGTGCCAGCAGCCCTCGTCGGGGCTTTTCCTACGAGCAGTACTTC
TRBJ2-7 | TRBV7-2 | TRBD1 | CASSFPGQDYEQYF | TGTGCCAGCAGCTTTCCGGGACAGGACTACGAGCAGTACTTC
TRBJ2-2 | TRBV19 | TRBD1 | CASMSTGGTGELFF | TGTGCCAGTATGTCGACAGGGGGGACCGGGGAGCTGTTTTTT
TRBJ2-1 | TRBV6-4 | TRBD2 | CARTIAGVKTNEQFF | TGTGCCCGCACGATAGCGGGGGTGAAAACGAATGAGCAGTTCTTC
TRBJ1-2 | TRBV5-4 | - | CASWVVGRSDYGYTF | TGTGCCAGCTGGGTCGTGGGGAGGTCGGACTATGGCTACACCTTC
TRBJ1-5 | TRBV6-2/TRBV6-3 | - | CASSSSYISSNQPQHF | TGTGCCAGCAGTTCCTCGTATATATCCTCTAATCAGCCCCAGCATTTT